Following are 9 T cell receptor beta chains from one sample sequenced in a study of blood T cell repertoires in COVID-19. Sequencing was performed with immunoSEQ multiplex PCR; in TCRdb, only in-frame clones are kept and a portion is missing. The data hold some 57,000 clones, with around 87% observed a single time. The sample taken for sequencing was peripheral blood. These receptors were obtained from a man aged 55 to 69 with active COVID-19.

The chain uses TRBV27 and TRBJ2-1; possible D gene TRBD2, 6 bases. The V end was cut by 2 bases, the J end by 7 bases, with 12 bases between. Germline loops: CDR1 MNHEY, CDR2 SMNVEV (reference sequence). The CDR3 sequence is 14 residues long. CDR3 protein: CASSLDAGINEQFF. Here the CDR3 DNA reads TGTGCCAGCAGTTTAGATGCGGGGATTAATGAGCAGTTCTTC.

J is TRBJ2-7 and V is TRBV3-1 (or the pseudogene TRBV3-2); tentative D call: TRBD1 (5 bases). The CDR3 spans 14 residues. Germline V gene sequence: CDR1 LGHDT, CDR2 YNNKEL (reference sequence). V gave up 2 bases and J gave up 0 bases, with 8 bases separating them. This CDR3 reads CASSQQGISYEQYF. Here the CDR3 DNA reads TGTGCCAGCAGCCAACAGGGAATCTCCTACGAGCAGTACTTC.

The rearrangement uses TRBV7-2 and TRBJ2-5, with D maybe TRBD2 (6 bases). The V end lost 4 bases, the J end lost 3 bases, and 15 bases lay between the germline ends. The CDR3 is 15 residues long. The V gene's germline CDR1 is SGHTA and CDR2 FQGNSA. The DNA of the CDR3 is TGTGCCAGCAGCTCGGGACTTTACAGAAAAGAGACCCAGTACTTC. Translating it yields CASSSGLYRKETQYF.

The gene calls are TRBV28 and TRBJ2-5, with D possibly being TRBD1 (6 bases). Trimming pared 5 bases from V and 1 base from J, leaving 8 bases between. The CDR3 runs to 13 residues. Per the germline V gene, CDR1 is MDHEN and CDR2 is SYDVKM. The CDR3 nucleotides are TGTGCCAGCAGTCGGACAGCCCAAGAGACCCAGTACTTC. This encodes CASSRTAQETQYF.

The chain links TRBV3-1 (or the pseudogene TRBV3-2) to TRBJ2-1, with 9 bases lining up with TRBD2. Germline CDR1 reads LGHDT; CDR2 reads YNNKEL (reference sequence). The J segment lost 5 bases and the V segment lost 3 bases, leaving 11 bases of the junction unmatched. This CDR3 has 17 residues. The CDR3 reads CASSHPPGLASNNEQFF. CDR3 nucleotides: TGTGCCAGCAGCCACCCTCCGGGACTAGCTTCCAACAATGAGCAGTTCTTC.

CDR3 bases: TGTGCCAGCAGTTTGGACAGGGGGGTACATGGCTACACCTTC. It translates to CASSLDRGVHGYTF. The chain couples TRBV28 to TRBJ1-2; 10 bases align to TRBD1. Trimming took 3 bases from V and 6 from J; bases not matched to a gene: 4. Per the germline V gene, CDR1 is MDHEN and CDR2 is SYDVKM. This CDR3 has 14 amino acids.

The V call is TRBV27, the J call TRBJ2-5; TRBD1 agrees at 10 bases. V lost 5 bases and J lost 2; bases outside the gene matches: 5. The CDR3 is made up of 15 amino acids. CDR1 is MNHEY and CDR2 is SMNVEV in the germline V gene (reference sequence). The CDR3, as DNA: TGTGCCAGCAGTAGGGACAGGGGACCTCAAGAGACCCAGTACTTC. Its protein is CASSRDRGPQETQYF.

The chain uses TRBV6-2 or TRBV6-3 and TRBJ1-2; no firm D call. The CDR3 covers 13 residues. Per the germline V gene, CDR1 is MNHEY and CDR2 is SVGEGT. With 6 bases removed from V and 0 bases from J, the gap between germline ends came to 8 bases. The CDR3 DNA reads as TGTGCCAGCAGCACCGGAGCTAACTATGGCTACACCTTC. Encoded protein: CASSTGANYGYTF.

V usage is TRBV6-2 or TRBV6-3 and J usage is TRBJ2-2, with D maybe TRBD2 (6 bases). CDR3 length: 14 residues. V lost 5 bases, J lost 7 bases, and 14 bases lay in between. Per the germline V gene, CDR1 is MNHEY and CDR2 is SVGEGT. CDR3 sequence (DNA): TGTGCCAGCAGTCCCACCCGGGGGAGCGGGGAGCTGTTTTTT. The encoded protein is CASSPTRGSGELFF.